This T cell receptor beta chain originates from a study of T cell responses to AZD1222 COVID-19 vaccine. Study results and limitations: As reported, nearly half of all spike-specific TCRs target variant regions that are unmutated.

Only in-frame clones appear in the TCRdb table, and some are missing; sequencing was by immunoSEQ multiplex PCR. The data show roughly 180,000 clones, 80% to 95% seen once. V was pared by 6 bases and J by 1 base, with 4 bases between. The CDR3 spans 12 residues. Comments on this clone: As yet, its antigen is unknown.

The receptor was isolated from an adult who received the AZD1222 COVID-19 vaccine. This material consisted of peripheral blood, taken 28 days after the second AZD1222 dose. The V and J genes are TRBV6-7 and TRBJ1-5; D is unclear. TRBV6-7 is treated as an ORF (open reading frame) with a function not yet certain. The CDR3 reads CASRMSNQPQHF. The CDR3 region has the DNA TGTGCCAGCAGGATGAGCAATCAGCCCCAGCATTTT.